The clone carrying this T cell receptor (beta chain) was counted ten times or more. The record originates from a study of spatial heterogeneity in lung cancer. Overall study context: Each time, sequencing found more beta-chain sequences than alpha-chain sequences.

Every TCR cDNA molecule carried a tag that served as a unique molecular identifier. Each CDR3 protein gets one entry after TCRdb re-called the 5' RACE reads with MiXCR. The data hold some 52,000 distinct CDR3 sequences, with approximately 7% observed a single time. Time point specified: sample taken at primary tumor resection. Whole RNA, isolated from tumor, nontumor lung or frozen PBMC, was sequenced without prior sorting. Patients with untreated early-stage non-small cell lung cancer, numbering around 72, were the donors. The sequencing here drew on PBMCs, taken at surgery. The sequence derives from a female donor with early-stage non-small cell lung cancer.

The CDR3, as DNA: TGTGCCAGCAGTTTCGGTCTAATGAACACTGAAGCTTTCTTT. Protein sequence: CASSFGLMNTEAFF. The chain is built from TRBV12-3 or TRBV12-4 and TRBJ1-1; D gene ambiguous. Deletions cut 3 bases from V and 0 bases from J, with 8 bases between. The CDR3 runs 14 residues.